The 7 T cell receptor beta chains below all came from one sample that was sequenced in a study of blood T cells in healthy people across ages. PCR was performed a second time for roughly 7 to 11 cycles using a sample-barcoded 5' primer and a J-beta primer mix. TCRdb re-derived calls from the 5' RACE reads in MiXCR, one entry per CDR3 protein. There are some 800,000 distinct CDR3 sequences in the sample; around a quarter occur only once, and approximately 3.7% lies in the top ten. The sample also formed part of further work on T cells of mothers and their children.

Sample: blood. These receptors were collected from a boy younger than 18 in good health.

The sample holds a few counts of this clonotype. The CDR3 sequence is CASSLDGGPLYEQYF. CDR3 nucleotides: TGTGCCAGCAGCTTGGACGGGGGCCCTTTATACGAGCAGTACTTC. The J gene is TRBJ2-5, the V gene TRBV5-6; perhaps D is TRBD1 or TRBD2 (6 bases each). Matching the DNA end better, TRBJ2-7 makes the J call doubtful. Germline V gene data show CDR1 as SGHDT and CDR2 as YYEEEE. The CDR3 runs 15 residues.

The table lists this clonotype with a few counts. The rearrangement joins TRBV28 to TRBJ1-5, with D maybe TRBD1 (5 bases). The germline gives CDR1 MDHEN, CDR2 SYDVKM. The CDR3 sequence is 16 residues long. Trimming took 4 bases from V and 2 from J, leaving 15 bases between them. CDR3 coding DNA: TGTGCCAGCAGTTCCCCTGGCGGGGGGGGCAATCAGCCCCAGCATTTT. Translation gives CASSSPGGGGNQPQHF.

The chain combines TRBV29-1 with TRBJ2-1, with D perhaps TRBD1 or TRBD2 (5 bases each). With 1 base removed from V and 0 bases from J, the gap between germline ends came to 10 bases. Germline V gene lookup returns CDR1 SQVTM and CDR2 ANQGSEA. The CDR3 sequence is 15 residues long. This CDR3 reads CSVEGDGRSYNEQFF. The CDR3 coding sequence is TGCAGCGTTGAAGGGGACGGCCGCTCCTACAATGAGCAGTTCTTC.

The chain uses TRBV24-1 and TRBJ2-1; 12 positions match TRBD2. CDR3 length: 17 residues. V was pared by 4 bases and J by 10 bases, with 13 bases of the junction left unmatched. Germline values: CDR1 KGHDR, CDR2 SFDVKD. The CDR3 sequence: CATSEGTSGRRSGEQFF. CDR3 nucleotide sequence: TGTGCCACCAGTGAAGGGACTAGCGGGCGCAGATCGGGCGAGCAGTTCTTC.

V usage is TRBV29-1 and J usage is TRBJ2-3, with TRBD1 identical over 8 bases. CDR3 length equals 13 residues. V shed 7 bases, J shed 3 bases, and the junction held 6 bases outside the gene matches. Germline CDR1 and CDR2: SQVTM and ANQGSEA. The CDR3 here is CSGNRGWTDTQYF. In nucleotides, the CDR3 is TGCAGCGGTAACAGGGGGTGGACAGATACGCAGTATTTT.

The count of this clonotype is one. The chain combines TRBV7-2 with TRBJ2-1, with TRBD2 as a possible D gene (5 bases). Trimming cost V 5 bases and J 4 bases, with 9 bases left between them. CDR1 is SGHTA, CDR2 FQGNSA, per germline. The CDR3 is 13 amino acids. The CDR3 reads CASSPGMYNEQFF. Here the CDR3 DNA reads TGTGCCAGCAGCCCGGGGATGTACAATGAGCAGTTCTTC. Full variable domain (rest looked up from reference TRBV7-2 and TRBJ2-1): GAGVSQSPSNKVTEKGKDVELRCDPISGHTALYWYRQSLGQGLEFLIYFQGNSAPDKSGLPSDRFSAERTGGSVSTLTIQRTQQEDSAVYLCASSPGMYNEQFFGPGTRLTVL.

This clonotype has only a few counts. This chain uses TRBV20-1 with TRBJ2-5; 8 nucleotides align to TRBD1. The J call may be incorrect, as the DNA end agrees better with TRBJ2-7. Germline V gives CDR1 DFQATT, CDR2 SNEGSKA (reference sequence). The CDR3 is 14 amino acids. The CDR3 loop is CSAGDRILSYEQYF. CDR3 sequence (DNA): TGCAGTGCGGGGGACAGGATTCTCTCCTACGAGCAGTACTTC.